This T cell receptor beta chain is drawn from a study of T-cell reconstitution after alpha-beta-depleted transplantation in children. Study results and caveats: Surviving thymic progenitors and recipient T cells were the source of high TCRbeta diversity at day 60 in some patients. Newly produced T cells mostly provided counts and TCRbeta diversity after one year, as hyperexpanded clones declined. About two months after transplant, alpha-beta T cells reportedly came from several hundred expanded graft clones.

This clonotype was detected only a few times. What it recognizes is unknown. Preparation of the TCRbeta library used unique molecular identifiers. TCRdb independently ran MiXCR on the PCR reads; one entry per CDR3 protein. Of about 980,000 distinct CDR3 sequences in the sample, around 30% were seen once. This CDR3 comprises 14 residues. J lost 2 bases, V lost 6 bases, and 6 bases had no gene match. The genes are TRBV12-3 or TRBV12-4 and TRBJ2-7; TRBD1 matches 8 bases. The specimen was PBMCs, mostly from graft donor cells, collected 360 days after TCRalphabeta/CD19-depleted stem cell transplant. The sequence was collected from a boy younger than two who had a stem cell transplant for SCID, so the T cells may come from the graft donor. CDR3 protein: CASRRTGSTYEQYF. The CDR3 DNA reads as TGTGCCAGCAGACGGACAGGGAGCACCTACGAGCAGTACTTC.